This T cell receptor beta chain appears in the sequencing data of a study of Ad26.COV2.S vaccination and SARS-CoV-2 variants. Study results and caveats: Similar non-spike TCR breadth was seen in vaccine and placebo recipients.

The treatment is: some 20 received Ad26.COV2.S at low or high dose, single or two shots; roughly five received placebo; per-sample allocation not given. On day 63 after the first injection, vaccine and placebo recipients gave samples. Details on this clone: As yet, its antigen is unknown.

The germline V and J ends were trimmed by 3 bases and 0 bases, with 12 bases remaining between them. The CDR3 spans 16 residues. In germline, CDR1 is MDHEN, CDR2 SYDVKM. Sequencing used immunoSEQ multiplex PCR; TCRdb keeps in-frame clones, though not all of them. Seen here are roughly 420,000 clones, over 75% observed once, and the top ten hold 3.6%. This clonotype originated in a person between 18 and 65 years old who received the Ad26.COV2.S COVID-19 vaccine or a placebo. The sample in question was peripheral blood, obtained in a trial of Ad26.COV2.S vaccine versus placebo. This chain connects TRBV28 to TRBJ1-5; D may be TRBD1 (5 bases). Here the CDR3 reads CASSFWEGNSNQPQHF. The CDR3 bases are TGTGCCAGCAGTTTTTGGGAGGGGAATAGCAATCAGCCCCAGCATTTT. Full variable domain (outside the CDR3, taken from reference TRBV28 and TRBJ1-5): DVKVTQSSRYLVKRTGEKVFLECVQDMDHENMFWYRQDPGLGLRLIYFSYDVKMKEKGDIPEGYSVSREKKERFSLILESASTNQTSMYLCASSFWEGNSNQPQHFGDGTRLSIL.